A single sample gave rise to the 10 T cell receptor beta chains below, sequenced in a study of T cells in women clearing cervical HPV infection. Data came from immunoSEQ multiplex PCR; TCRdb stores just in-frame clones and leaves some out. This listing includes about 14,000 clones. The sample taken for sequencing was blood buffy coat. These TCRs come from a woman aged 18 to 75 with a cervical HPV16 infection that either progressed to CIN3+ or cleared (not recorded which).

In regard to this clone: Sequencing ends 3 residues short of the CDR3 end; the germline J gene provides the rest. J is TRBJ2-1 and V is TRBV3-1 (or the pseudogene TRBV3-2), with 9 nucleotides matching TRBD1. Trimming took 5 bases from V and 8 from J; bases not matched to a gene: 16. This CDR3 comprises 17 residues. Germline assignment: CDR1 LGHDT and CDR2 YNNKEL (reference sequence). CDR3 DNA (partial): TGTGCCAGCAGCTTATACTCGGACAGGGGAATTTTCTATGAG. The encoded protein is CASSLYSDRGIFYE. The complete CDR3 reads CASSLYSDRGIFYEQFF.

By frequency, this clone registers medium-sized. Read data end 3 residues before the CDR3 end; the end is taken from the germline J gene. This chain uses TRBV19 with TRBJ1-4; D is unclear. V was trimmed by 5 bases and J by 7 bases, leaving 5 bases between them. This CDR3 is 11 amino acids long. The V gene's germline CDR1 is LNHDA and CDR2 SQIVND (reference sequence). CDR3 residues: CASSAGEKLFF. The sequenced part of the CDR3 DNA is TGTGCCAGTAGTGCGGGTGAAAAA.

Comments on this clone: Sequencing ends 3 residues short of the CDR3 end; the germline J gene provides the rest. The V gene is TRBV20-1, the J gene TRBJ2-7, with 7 bases aligning to TRBD2. J was trimmed by 2 bases and V by 0 bases; bases with no gene match: 7. Germline assignment: CDR1 DFQATT and CDR2 SNEGSKA (reference sequence). The CDR3 is 15 amino acids. The sequenced CDR3 bases are TGCAGTGCTAGAGAGCACGGGGGGTCCCCCTACGAG. This gives the protein CSAREHGGSPYE. From start to end, the CDR3 is CSAREHGGSPYEQYF.

On this clone itself: The CDR3 extends 3 residues past the end of the read, so its final part is completed from the germline J gene. The V gene is TRBV9, the J gene TRBJ2-1, with 9 bases identical to TRBD2. Trimming took 3 bases from V and 2 from J; bases not matched to a gene: 6. Germline loops: CDR1 SGDLS, CDR2 YYNGEE. This CDR3 is 16 amino acids long. CDR3 DNA (partial): TGTGCCAGCAGCGGCCAGGGACTAGCCACCTACAATGAG. Residues: CASSGQGLATYNE. The full CDR3 is CASSGQGLATYNEQFF.

Notes on this clone: The CDR3 end falls 3 residues outside the read, so it is completed with the germline J gene. The rearrangement links TRBV7-9 to TRBJ2-3; 7 bases map to TRBD1. This CDR3 region has 15 residues. The V gene's germline CDR1 is SEHNR and CDR2 FQNEAQ (reference sequence). CDR3 bases read: TGTGCCAGCAGCCTCCTAGGACAGGAGCAAGAGACG. It encodes CASSLLGQEQET. The complete CDR3 reads CASSLLGQEQETQYF.

About this clone itself: The DNA ends 3 residues before the CDR3 does, and the rest of the CDR3 is filled in from the germline J gene. J is TRBJ2-1 and V is TRBV20-1; 10 positions match TRBD2. CDR1 is DFQATT and CDR2 is SNEGSKA in the germline V gene (reference sequence). The CDR3 runs to 14 residues. V was clipped by 6 bases and J by 5 bases; unmatched bases: 7. The CDR3 bases that were read are TGCAGTGCCGAGCCCCTAGCGGGAGACAATGAG. Encoded protein: CSAEPLAGDNE. The whole CDR3 region reads CSAEPLAGDNEQFF.

A remark on this clone: The read halts 3 residues ahead of the CDR3 end, with the missing end drawn from the germline J gene. J is TRBJ2-5 and V is TRBV5-1, with a weak D call TRBD1 (5 bases). V lost 4 bases to trimming and J lost 1 base, with 8 bases between them. This CDR3 contains 13 residues. CDR1 is SGHRS, CDR2 YFSETQ, per germline. CDR3 protein: CASSPGSQETQYF. The sequenced CDR3 bases are TGCGCCAGCAGCCCAGGGTCCCAAGAGACC. Full variable domain (remainder filled in from reference TRBV5-1 and TRBJ2-5): KAGVTQTPRYLIKTRGQQVTLSCSPISGHRSVSWYQQTPGQGLQFLFEYFSETQRNKGNFPGRFSGRQFSNSRSEMNVSTLELGDSALYLCASSPGSQETQYFGPGTRLLVL.

To note about this clone: The sample carries other DNA sequences with the same CDR3. CDR3 DNA (partial): TGTGCCAGCAGCCTGCGTGGGGGAACAGGGCCGAATAATTCACCC. Amino acids: CASSLRGGTGPNNSP. The CDR3 in full is CASSLRGGTGPNNSPLHF. The rearrangement joins TRBV4-2 to TRBJ1-6; weak D call: TRBD1 (6 bases). The read is 3 residues too short to cover the CDR3 end, so that end is filled in from the germline J gene. The germline V gene encodes CDR1 LGHNA and CDR2 YNFKEQ. This CDR3 contains 18 residues. V was cut by 4 bases and J by 5 bases, with 21 bases left in between.

CDR3 DNA, as far as it was read: TGTGCCAGCAGTGAAGATCGGACAGGGCTTTTGCCC. The encoded protein is CASSEDRTGLLP. The entire CDR3 protein reads CASSEDRTGLLPQHF. The rearrangement joins TRBV6-1 to TRBJ1-5, with TRBD1 matching 8 bases. The CDR3 extends 3 residues past the end of the read, so its final part is completed from the germline J gene. CDR3 length: 15 amino acids. V was clipped by 1 base and J by 9 bases; unmatched bases: 8. Germline V gives CDR1 MNHNS, CDR2 SASEGT.

Regarding this clone: The CDR3 end lies 3 residues beyond the end of the read and is filled in from the germline J gene. The rearrangement joins TRBV7-8 to TRBJ1-2, with a possible D match to TRBD1 (6 bases). CDR1 is SGHVS and CDR2 is FQNEAQ in the germline V gene. The CDR3 has 15 residues. This chain's CDR3 is CASSRDSDRYYDYTF. The covered CDR3 bases are TGTGCCAGCAGCAGAGACTCGGACAGATATTACGAC.